This T cell receptor (beta chain) was sequenced in a study of blood T cell repertoires in COVID-19. Study at large: T cells, B-cell-depleted T cells, or PBMCs supplied cDNA or gDNA.

The method was immunoSEQ multiplex PCR; TCRdb's version includes in-frame clones alone and lacks a portion of them. The sample holds tens of thousands of clones, approximately 70% seen once. In its sample, this clone was seen a few times. Germline V gene lookup returns CDR1 LNHDA and CDR2 SQIVND (reference sequence). This CDR3 contains 13 residues. Trimming cost V 5 bases and J 3 bases, with 10 bases left between them. The V call is TRBV19, the J call TRBJ1-1; D is perhaps TRBD1 (5 bases). Sequenced input: peripheral blood. This clonotype was obtained from a woman between 65 and 79 years old with acute or convalescent COVID-19. This CDR3 reads CASSPRVDTEAFF. The CDR3 nucleotides read TGTGCCAGTAGTCCCAGGGTAGACACTGAAGCTTTCTTT.